These T cell receptor beta chains were read from a single sample in a study of T cell repertoires in cytomegalovirus infection. TCRdb recomputed calls from the reads with MiXCR, one row per CDR3 protein. Here the sample spans roughly 920,000 distinct CDR3 sequences, around a third being singletons. Their cognate antigens are unknown. Sequencing used cultured CD8+ T cells from PBMCs, obtained from culture after CMV antigen stimulation. These receptors all come from a human donor in good health (CMV status not recorded). Some clones in this sample may be carry-over from other donors' samples. Both conserved end residues are trimmed from each CDR3. Fields, in order: J gene, D gene, V gene, CDR3 protein. A D gene is named only where the DNA matches it firmly.

>TRBJ1-1|NA|TRBV7-9
ASSPTLRQELNTEAF
>TRBJ2-5|TRBD2|TRBV12-3/TRBV12-4
ASSSTSGEETQY
>TRBJ2-3|NA|TRBV12-3/TRBV12-4
ARGALSSTDTQY
>TRBJ2-2|TRBD1|TRBV7-9
ASSFRQGLTGELF
>TRBJ1-2|NA|TRBV7-2
ASSLASQVPLGYT
>TRBJ2-1|NA|TRBV2
ASSEASQAFSYNEQF
>TRBJ2-1|NA|TRBV7-6
ASSPFRASTVNEQF
>TRBJ1-4|NA|TRBV5-6
ASSLTGFNEKLF
>TRBJ1-1|NA|TRBV7-9
ASSLEQDWAEAF
>TRBJ1-2|TRBD1|TRBV6-1
ASRLIGQGGNYGYT
>TRBJ2-1|NA|TRBV6-1
ASSEWQGGDNEQF
>TRBJ2-7|NA|TRBV7-6
ASSGLVGDEQY
>TRBJ2-3|NA|TRBV7-6
ASSLRGESTDTQY
>TRBJ1-2|TRBD1|TRBV7-9
ASGTGGIGYT
>TRBJ1-2|NA|TRBV28
ASSPSLARPDYGYT
>TRBJ1-1|NA|TRBV20-1
SALGGFTEAF
>TRBJ1-1|NA|TRBV11-2
ASSLGGFYTEAF
>TRBJ2-5|TRBD2|TRBV7-2
ASSSYSGEETQY
>TRBJ1-2|NA|TRBV5-5
ASSLEGQRLGYT
>TRBJ2-2|NA|TRBV2
ASSEAQGGELF
>TRBJ1-1|NA|TRBV12-3/TRBV12-4
ASSLQGPGTEAF
>TRBJ1-1|NA|TRBV6-6
ASSYSTRGTEAF
>TRBJ1-2|NA|TRBV27
ASSPGSGGGGYT
>TRBJ2-2|NA|TRBV10-3
AIPGALGEAGELF
>TRBJ2-5|TRBD2|TRBV12-3/TRBV12-4
ASSLEPSGALQETQY
>TRBJ2-5|TRBD1|TRBV7-9
ASSLSDREIGETQY
>TRBJ1-2|NA|TRBV19
ASSIGGPGSGYT
>TRBJ2-1|NA|TRBV6-5
ASSYSGLEQF
>TRBJ2-1|NA|TRBV6-2/TRBV6-3
ASSHTIRDEQF
>TRBJ2-3|NA|TRBV7-9
ASSLGAGEDTQY
>TRBJ2-3|TRBD1|TRBV18
ASSLLGQESTDTQY
>TRBJ1-1|NA|TRBV6-2/TRBV6-3
ASSYSIRMNTEAF
>TRBJ1-2|NA|TRBV7-9
ASSSLGLNGRGDGYT
>TRBJ2-6|NA|TRBV9
ASSGAGRPSGANVLT
>TRBJ2-6|NA|TRBV20-1
SARDPGPGANVLT
>TRBJ1-5|NA|TRBV6-1
ASKGEGNQPQH
>TRBJ2-3|NA|TRBV10-2
ASSELGPRGDTQY
>TRBJ2-1|TRBD1|TRBV15
ATFSDRAEQF